This passage covers 15 T cell receptor beta chains from one sample sequenced in a study of T cells in Graves' hyperthyroidism and ophthalmopathy. Template material for amplifying TCR beta CDR3 regions consisted of RNA transcripts. A first-round RT-PCR of the TCR CDR3 used the HTBI primer set. Each CDR3 protein gets one entry after TCRdb re-called the multiplex PCR reads with MiXCR. Among around 690,000 distinct CDR3 sequences listed, roughly 17% were seen once. The sample taken for sequencing was blood. All receptors come from a man aged 45-65 years with Graves' hyperthyroidism.

This chain links TRBV18 with TRBJ1-1; TRBD1 matches 7 bases. CDR3 length: 17 amino acids. CDR1 and CDR2 from the germline V gene are KGHSH and LQKENI. The V gene end was trimmed by 2 bases and the J gene end by 2 bases; junction bases not matched to a gene: 11. CDR3 nucleotide sequence: TGTGCCAGCTCACCAATTACAGGGGTGCGAGTTAACACTGAAGCTTTCTTT. Residues: CASSPITGVRVNTEAFF.

This clonotype has more than one count but fewer than ten. Germline is not matched at one junction end, which may reflect a read error. The chain links TRBV5-1 to TRBJ2-1, with D possibly TRBD2 on 5 matching bases. The germline CDR1 and CDR2 sequences are SGHRS and YFSETQ. CDR3 length: 14 residues. This chain's CDR3 is CASSVDEGYNEQFF. The CDR3 nucleotides are TGTGCCAGCAGCGTAGATGAGGGTTACAATGAGCAGTTCTTC.

Only a few counts were recorded for this clonotype. A read error may be the cause here, since a much bigger clone is one base away. It is likely a read error, because the conserved phenylalanine at the end of the CDR3 is missing. The chain joins TRBV28 to TRBJ2-3; D is perhaps TRBD2 (5 bases). The CDR3 is 15 amino acids. Looked up from germline, CDR1 is MDHEN and CDR2 is SYDVKM. The germline V and J ends were trimmed by 5 bases and 2 bases, with 14 bases remaining between them. The CDR3 sequence: CASSTSSLFTDTQYL. The CDR3 DNA is TGTGCCAGCAGTACCTCTAGCCTTTTCACAGATACGCAGTATCTT.

This clonotype was counted at least ten times. This chain connects TRBV11-2 to TRBJ2-7, with D tentatively TRBD1 or TRBD2 (6 bases each). V gave up 6 bases and J gave up 4 bases, with 19 bases separating them. Germline V gene data show CDR1 as SGHAT and CDR2 as FQNNGV. The CDR3 runs 15 residues. CDR3 region: CASRQEFGGYYEQYF. The CDR3 DNA sequence: TGTGCCAGCAGGCAGGAGTTCGGGGGCTATTACGAGCAGTACTTC.

This clonotype was seen many times. The genes are TRBV6-1 and TRBJ1-6; D is possibly TRBD1 (5 bases). Germline V gene lookup returns CDR1 MNHNS and CDR2 SASEGT. The CDR3 contains 15 residues. Between the trimmed V and J ends, which lost 7 bases and 8 bases, there was a span of 18 bases. CDR3 nucleotides: TGTGCCAGCACCCGGGGGGTCTTTTTGGATTCACCCCTCCACTTT. Translation gives CASTRGVFLDSPLHF.

In its sample, this clonotype was seen a few times. This chain joins TRBV24-1 and TRBJ2-2; D is perhaps TRBD1 (5 bases). V was shortened by 9 bases and J by 1 base, with 11 bases between the two germline ends. The CDR3 loop spans 14 amino acids. Germline V gene lookup returns CDR1 KGHDR and CDR2 SFDVKD. CDR3 loop: CATGEDRNTGELFF. The CDR3 DNA reads as TGTGCCACCGGGGAAGACAGGAACACCGGGGAGCTGTTTTTT.

Points on this clonotype: It may be a read error: a sequence one base away is much more abundant. The chain joins TRBV7-9 to TRBJ2-7; D ambiguous. The CDR3 runs to 15 residues. Germline V lookup: CDR1 SEHNR, CDR2 FQNEAQ (reference sequence). The CDR3 reads CASSSIDRTAYEQCF. Here the CDR3 DNA reads TGTGCCAGCAGCTCCATTGACCGCACCGCGTACGAGCAGTGCTTC.

As for this clonotype: A much larger clone differs by one base, so this may be a read error. It is likely a read error, because the conserved phenylalanine at the end of the CDR3 is missing. The V gene is TRBV24-1, the J gene TRBJ1-2; TRBD1 might be the D (5 bases). Germline assignment: CDR1 KGHDR and CDR2 SFDVKD. The ends were cut back, 4 bases at V and 5 bases at J, with 13 bases in the middle. This CDR3 is 14 amino acids long. DNA for the CDR3: TGTGCCACCAGTGACCCAGGGTGGGATTATGGCTACACCTCC. Amino acid sequence: CATSDPGWDYGYTS.

This clonotype was detected ten times or more. CDR3 nucleotides: TGTGCCAGCAGTCCCCCGACAGGGGCACTGAACACTGAAGCTTTCTTT. This encodes CASSPPTGALNTEAFF. The V and J genes are TRBV28 and TRBJ1-1, with 8 bases identical to TRBD1. This CDR3 spans 16 amino acids. J was trimmed by 0 bases and V by 5 bases; bases with no gene match: 8. The germline V gene has CDR1 MDHEN and CDR2 SYDVKM.

This clonotype was seen more than once but under ten times. The V gene is TRBV24-1, the J gene TRBJ2-2; TRBD2 aligns across 7 bases. The CDR3 sequence is 18 residues long. Per germline, CDR1 KGHDR and CDR2 SFDVKD. With V trimmed by 0 bases and J by 3 bases, 9 bases remained unmatched. In DNA, the CDR3 is TGTGCCACCAGTGATTTGCGGGGGACTACCCCTTACACCGGGGAGCTGTTTTTT. Amino acid sequence: CATSDLRGTTPYTGELFF.

This chain connects TRBV10-3 to TRBJ2-7, with D perhaps TRBD2 (7 bases). CDR1 ENHRY and CDR2 SYGVKD come from the germline V gene. The CDR3 spans 14 residues. Trimming pared 11 bases from V and 5 bases from J, leaving 22 bases between. The chain's CDR3 is CAASTSAKGDEQYF. For the CDR3, the DNA is TGTGCCGCCTCCACTAGCGCAAAGGGGGACGAGCAGTACTTC.

This clonotype appeared many times. The chain uses TRBV7-8 and TRBJ1-4; the D gene is possibly TRBD1 (6 bases). Germline V CDR1 and CDR2: SGHVS, FQNEAQ. The V end lost 1 base, the J end lost 4 bases, and 13 bases lay between the germline ends. This CDR3 contains 16 residues. The CDR3 is CASSLEGGAGNEKLFF. The CDR3 region has the DNA TGTGCCAGCAGCTTAGAGGGGGGGGCGGGTAATGAAAAACTGTTTTTT.

J is TRBJ2-2 and V is TRBV4-1; TRBD2 agrees at 10 bases. The CDR3 consists of 20 residues. Germline CDR1 is MGHRA and CDR2 is YSYEKL. The ends lost 0 bases at V and 7 bases at J; junction bases unmatched: 17. In DNA, the CDR3 is TGCGCCAGCAGCCAAGATTGGCTTGAGGCTAGCGGGAGTTGGAACGGGGAGCTGTTTTTT. It yields the protein CASSQDWLEASGSWNGELFF.

The sample holds a few counts of this clonotype. This chain connects TRBV6-1 to TRBJ2-3, with D perhaps being TRBD1 or TRBD2 (5 bases each). The CDR3 runs 13 residues. Germline CDR1 is MNHNS and CDR2 is SASEGT. V dropped 8 bases and J dropped 1 base, with 10 bases sitting between them. The CDR3 sequence: CASLGPGTDTQYF. CDR3 in DNA: TGTGCCAGCCTGGGACCCGGCACAGATACGCAGTATTTT.

This clonotype occurred many times. V gene TRBV11-2 combines with J gene TRBJ1-2; D perhaps matches TRBD1 (6 bases). Per germline, CDR1 SGHAT and CDR2 FQNNGV. V lost 5 bases and J 4 bases, leaving 14 bases between the germline ends. The CDR3 runs 14 residues. CDR3 residues: CASSNTGSPYGYTF. CDR3 nucleotide sequence: TGTGCCAGCAGCAACACAGGGAGTCCCTATGGCTACACCTTC.